This T cell receptor beta chain was sequenced in a study of post-analysis software for immune sequencing data. Study-level findings and limits: Five TRBV segments, including TRBV5-6, TRBV5-1 and TRBV20-1, were more frequent in patients than controls.

This clonotype has more than one count but fewer than ten. Its antigen is not known. Tagging with unique molecular identifiers was a feature of the TCR beta cDNA libraries. Each CDR3 protein gets one entry after TCRdb re-called the PCR reads with MiXCR. The top ten clones hold 6% of a sample with a few hundred thousand distinct CDR3 sequences, 30% to 40% of them seen once. Per germline, CDR1 SGHRS and CDR2 YFSETQ. The CDR3 is 15 residues long. V was shortened by 0 bases and J by 0 bases, with 10 bases between the two germline ends. The material sequenced was blood. The chain has TRBV5-1 and TRBJ2-7; D gene ambiguous. The TCR comes from a girl aged 2-17 years with multiple sclerosis. Written as DNA, the CDR3 is TGCGCCAGCAGCTTGGAGGTCTTGGCCTCCTACGAGCAGTACTTC. Protein sequence: CASSLEVLASYEQYF.